The entry that follows covers one T cell receptor beta chain sequence. Its specific antigen is unknown. Base quality data are lacking; no much larger clone is found one base away. The sample holds other DNA sequences that translate to the same CDR3. This specimen comes from a study of blood T cell repertoires in COVID-19 (dated by TCRdb to 2020 to 2021). The study in broad terms: The collaborator samples originated in the United States, Italy and Spain and spanned the acute and convalescent phases of COVID-19. The material from the prospective study consisted of cDNA or gDNA derived from T cells, B-cell-depleted T cells, or PBMCs. The dataset comprised deeply sampled blood TCRbeta repertoires from subjects exposed to, actively infected with, or recovered from COVID-19. The repertoires were made available in a free public database intended to serve as a resource for research on the immune response to SARS-CoV-2. The samples were drawn from two sources: the first 160 participants of the ongoing ImmuneRACE study, and 1,254 subjects contributed by 6 global collaborators. A de-identified subject ID, COVID-19 status, age in years and sex were almost always included in the sample metadata. Where available, HLA class I and class II types were obtained from metadata supplied by the sample provider rather than from assay-based typing. What the work shows at the level of the full study, not this receptor alone: How much clinical and demographic metadata was included differed by source and by participant, and the metadata was provided uncurated.

The immunoSEQ Assay, a bias-controlled multiplex PCR, was used to amplify TCRbeta CDR3 regions from genomic DNA. For the original study's pipeline: The number of nucleated cells in each sample was estimated by amplification of reference gene primers within the assay. Sequence reads were collapsed and filtered to measure the absolute abundance of every unique TCRbeta CDR3 rearrangement. Productive Simpson clonality was computed per sample as the square root of Simpson's diversity index over productive rearrangements. The table comes from immuneACCESS by way of TCRdb, which keeps in-frame sequences with V and J called. Part of the clones is missing from these tables; in studies checked, under half for an unresolved V gene and the rest for unknown reasons. Clonal size and the V and J genes are those of that table, whereas D and trimming came from the DNA. This sample comprises about 220,000 clones, approximately 86% of them detected only once. Approximately 4% of the sample is held by the ten biggest clonotypes.

Trimming costs V 3 bases and J 0 bases, and their ends lie 8 bases apart. The CDR3, from cysteine to phenylalanine, totals 13 residues. Only the CDR3 DNA is retained, 39 bases long and in frame from the first base. CDR1 and CDR2 (SQVTM, ANQGSEA) derive from the germline V gene. The collaborating institutions used their own protocols to collect whole blood in K2EDTA tubes. For TCRbeta analysis, collaborators shipped samples as frozen whole blood, isolated PBMCs, or DNA extracted from either of those sample types. The material sequenced was peripheral blood. Rearrangement joined TRBV29-1 to TRBJ1-1; possibly the D gene is TRBD1, per 5 matching bases. This sequence originates from a woman of 80 years or more with acute or convalescent COVID-19. The CDR3 protein sequence reads: CSVDQGLNTEAFF. The nucleotides are TGCAGCGTTGATCAGGGTCTGAACACTGAAGCTTTCTTT.